One and the same sample provided the 18 T cell receptor beta chains below, sequenced in a study of T cell responses to AZD1222 COVID-19 vaccine. Libraries were prepared by immunoSEQ multiplex PCR; TCRdb keeps only in-frame clonotypes and omits some of them. The sample lists 100,000 to 150,000 clones, approximately 92% occurring once. This material consisted of peripheral blood, taken 28 days after the second AZD1222 dose. These receptors were taken from an adult who received the AZD1222 COVID-19 vaccine.

The genes are TRBV6-5 and TRBJ1-2; TRBD1 matches 7 bases. CDR3 length equals 13 residues. V was pared by 9 bases and J by 5 bases, with 9 bases of the junction left unmatched. Germline CDR1 is MNHEY and CDR2 is SVGAGI. The CDR3 DNA reads TGTGCCAGTACCCGGGACAGAAAGTATGGCTACACCTTC. As protein: CASTRDRKYGYTF.

The rearrangement uses TRBV27 and TRBJ1-2; TRBD1 matches 8 bases. Germline V gene data show CDR1 as MNHEY and CDR2 as SMNVEV (reference sequence). The CDR3 sequence is 15 residues long. Trimming cost V 4 bases and J 6 bases; bases outside gene matches: 10. CDR3 bases: TGTGCCAGCAGTTCTCTCGGACAGGGCCAAGATGGCTACACCTTC. Its protein product is CASSSLGQGQDGYTF.

This chain's CDR3 is CASSVAPSYEQYV. The CDR3, as DNA: TGTGCCAGCAGCGTAGCCCCCAGCTACGAGCAGTACGTC. The chain links TRBV9 to TRBJ2-7; unclear D gene. The CDR3 sequence is 13 residues long. Germline CDR1 is SGDLS and CDR2 is YYNGEE. V was trimmed by 0 bases and J by 3 bases, leaving 7 bases between them.

This clone was seen only once. V is TRBV18 and J is TRBJ1-4; no clear D gene. The CDR3 covers 12 residues. Germline V gene data show CDR1 as KGHSH and CDR2 as LQKENI. V was clipped by 6 bases and J by 10 bases, with 12 bases between them. The chain's CDR3 is CASSPPKGKLFF. CDR3 nucleotide sequence: TGTGCCAGCTCGCCTCCGAAGGGAAAACTGTTTTTT.

This sequence joins TRBV2 and TRBJ1-5, with D perhaps TRBD1 (6 bases). CDR1 and CDR2 (germline): SNHLY, FYNNEI. Trimming cost V 5 bases and J 4 bases, with 9 bases left between them. The length of the CDR3 is 13 residues. CDR3 in DNA: TGTGCCAGCAGTAGAGACAGGAATCAGCCCCAGCATTTT. Encoded protein: CASSRDRNQPQHF.

This chain connects TRBV7-2 to TRBJ1-2; no reliable D call. Trimming cost V 1 base and J 2 bases, with 11 bases left between them. Germline V gene sequence: CDR1 SGHTA, CDR2 FQGNSA. The CDR3 covers 15 residues. Here the CDR3 reads CASSLDPSGNYGYTF. In DNA form, the CDR3 reads TGTGCCAGCAGCTTAGATCCCAGTGGGAACTATGGCTACACCTTC.

This clone was found once. The V and J genes are TRBV28 and TRBJ1-1, with 11 positions matching TRBD1. This CDR3 region has 17 residues. Unmatched junction bases numbered 9, after V lost 5 bases and J lost 1 base. CDR1 MDHEN and CDR2 SYDVKM come from the germline V gene. The CDR3 DNA follows: TGTGCCAGCAGTCAAATACGGGGACAGGGGGAGAACACTGAAGCTTTCTTT. It yields the protein CASSQIRGQGENTEAFF.

This chain connects TRBV7-8 to TRBJ2-3; no definite D call. Germline V gene sequence: CDR1 SGHVS, CDR2 FQNEAQ. CDR3 length: 13 residues. Between the trimmed V and J ends, which lost 2 bases and 0 bases, there was a span of 3 bases. CDR3 region: CASSLPSTDTQYF. The CDR3 DNA sequence: TGTGCCAGCAGCTTACCGAGCACAGATACGCAGTATTTT.

The chain carries TRBV4-1 and TRBJ1-1, with TRBD1 as a possible D gene (5 bases). V was pared by 7 bases and J by 2 bases, with 11 bases between. CDR1 is MGHRA and CDR2 is YSYEKL in the germline V gene. The CDR3 sequence is 13 residues long. CDR3 sequence (DNA): TGCGCCAGCAAGGCAGGGCGCAACACTGAAGCTTTCTTT. Translating gives CASKAGRNTEAFF.

V is TRBV4-2 and J is TRBJ2-7, with D maybe TRBD1 (6 bases). CDR1 LGHNA and CDR2 YNFKEQ come from the germline V gene. The CDR3 runs 15 residues. The V gene lost 0 bases and the J gene lost 2 bases, with 11 bases spanning the gap. This CDR3 is CASSQDGDTAYEQYF. In DNA form, the CDR3 reads TGTGCCAGCAGCCAAGATGGGGACACCGCCTACGAGCAGTACTTC.

The genes are TRBV28 and TRBJ1-2; possibly TRBD1 for D (5 bases). V was trimmed by 7 bases and J by 4 bases, leaving 13 bases between them. CDR3 length: 13 residues. CDR1 is MDHEN, CDR2 SYDVKM, per germline. The CDR3 spells CASTEGQLYGYTF. The DNA for the CDR3 is TGTGCCAGCACCGAGGGGCAGCTCTATGGCTACACCTTC.

This clone came up once. V usage is TRBV27 and J usage is TRBJ2-1; 9 bases line up with TRBD1. Germline assignment: CDR1 MNHEY and CDR2 SMNVEV (reference sequence). The CDR3 spans 14 residues. The V gene end was trimmed by 4 bases and the J gene end by 6 bases; junction bases not matched to a gene: 4. CDR3 sequence: CASSYRGPGNEQFF. CDR3 sequence (DNA): TGTGCCAGCAGTTACAGGGGGCCAGGCAATGAGCAGTTCTTC.

This clone is a singleton in its sample. The V and J genes are TRBV19 and TRBJ1-4; TRBD1 matches at 9 bases. The CDR3 spans 14 residues. J was trimmed by 6 bases and V by 7 bases; bases with no gene match: 6. Germline CDR1 LNHDA, CDR2 SQIVND (reference sequence). The CDR3 loop reads CASNKQGAYEKLFF. The CDR3 coding sequence is TGTGCCAGTAATAAACAGGGGGCCTATGAAAAACTGTTTTTT.

The J gene is TRBJ1-6, the V gene TRBV6-5, with 7 nucleotides matching TRBD1. Germline trimming cut 6 bases from V and 10 bases from J; bases unmatched to any gene: 6. The CDR3 sequence is 13 residues long. Germline V gives CDR1 MNHEY, CDR2 SVGAGI. The CDR3 DNA reads as TGTGCCAGCAGGAGGGGGCCGAGGTCACCCCTCCACTTT. Protein: CASRRGPRSPLHF.

This chain links TRBV6-5 with TRBJ2-2; D not certain. V shed 4 bases and J shed 3 bases, with 6 bases lying between them. This CDR3 has 13 amino acids. The germline CDR1 and CDR2 sequences are MNHEY and SVGAGI. The CDR3 is CASSSSYTGELFF. CDR3 sequence (DNA): TGTGCCAGCAGTTCCTCTTACACCGGGGAGCTGTTTTTT.

The V and J genes are TRBV30 and TRBJ1-1; unclear D gene. Germline CDR1 reads GTSNPN; CDR2 reads SVGIG (reference sequence). This CDR3 spans 13 amino acids. Trimming stripped 7 bases from V and 0 bases from J, with 12 bases between. CDR3 coding DNA: TGTGCCTCCGGTAGGAGCATGAACACTGAAGCTTTCTTT. This gives the protein CASGRSMNTEAFF.

This clone was found once. V gene TRBV6-5 combines with J gene TRBJ1-2; D not resolved. This CDR3 comprises 14 residues. Germline loops: CDR1 MNHEY, CDR2 SVGAGI. The V end was cut by 6 bases, the J end by 0 bases, with 11 bases between. CDR3 bases: TGTGCCAGCAGGATCGGGCCGTCTAACTATGGCTACACCTTC. Residues: CASRIGPSNYGYTF.

The chain employs TRBV6-6 and TRBJ1-1; D is unresolved. The germline V gene encodes CDR1 MNHNY and CDR2 SVGAGI (reference sequence). The CDR3 is 14 amino acids. V was trimmed by 6 bases and J by 0 bases, leaving 11 bases between them. The CDR3 DNA reads TGTGCCAGCAGAAACCGACACGTGAACACTGAAGCTTTCTTT. Translating gives CASRNRHVNTEAFF.